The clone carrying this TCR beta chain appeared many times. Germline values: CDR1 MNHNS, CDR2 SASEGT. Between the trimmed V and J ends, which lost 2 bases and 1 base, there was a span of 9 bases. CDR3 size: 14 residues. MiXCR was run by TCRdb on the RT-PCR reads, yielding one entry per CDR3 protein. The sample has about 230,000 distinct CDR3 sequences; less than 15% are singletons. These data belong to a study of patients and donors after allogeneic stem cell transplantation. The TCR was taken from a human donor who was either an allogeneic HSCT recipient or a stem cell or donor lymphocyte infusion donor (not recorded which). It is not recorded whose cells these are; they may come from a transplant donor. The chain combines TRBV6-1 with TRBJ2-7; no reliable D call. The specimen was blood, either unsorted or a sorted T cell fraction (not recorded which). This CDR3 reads CASSERFTSYEQYF. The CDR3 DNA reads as TGTGCCAGCAGTGAACGTTTTACTTCCTACGAGCAGTACTTC.